This T cell receptor (beta chain) was recorded in a study of blood T cell repertoires in COVID-19. Germline values: CDR1 SNHLY, CDR2 FYNNEI. V lost 4 bases and J lost 4; bases outside the gene matches: 6. The CDR3 runs to 16 residues. Libraries were prepared by immunoSEQ multiplex PCR; TCRdb keeps only in-frame clonotypes and omits some of them. Among 75,000 to 85,000 clones listed, 80% to 90% were seen once. The J gene is TRBJ2-1, the V gene TRBV2; TRBD2 matches at 11 bases. Sample: peripheral blood. The source of this sequence is a human donor in a cohort sampled during active COVID-19. CDR3 amino acids: CASSGPGLAAYNEQFF. Written as DNA, the CDR3 is TGTGCCAGCAGTGGGCCGGGACTAGCGGCTTACAATGAGCAGTTCTTC.